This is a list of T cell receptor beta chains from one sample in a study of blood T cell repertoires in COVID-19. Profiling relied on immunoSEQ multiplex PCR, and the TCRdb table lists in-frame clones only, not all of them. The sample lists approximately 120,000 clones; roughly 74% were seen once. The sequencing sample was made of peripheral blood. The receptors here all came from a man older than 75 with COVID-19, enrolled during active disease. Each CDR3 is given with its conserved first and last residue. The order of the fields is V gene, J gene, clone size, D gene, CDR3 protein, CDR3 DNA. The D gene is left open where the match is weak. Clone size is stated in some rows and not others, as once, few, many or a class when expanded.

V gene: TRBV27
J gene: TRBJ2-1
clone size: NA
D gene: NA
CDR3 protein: CASRRDNEQFF
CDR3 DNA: TGTGCCAGCAGGCGGGACAATGAGCAGTTCTTC

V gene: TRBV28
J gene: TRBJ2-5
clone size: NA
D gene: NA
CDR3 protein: CASSPPGGGKTQYF
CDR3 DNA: TGTGCCAGCAGCCCCCCCGGGGGAGGAAAGACCCAGTACTTC

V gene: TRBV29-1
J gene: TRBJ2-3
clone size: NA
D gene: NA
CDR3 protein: CSVDLQNGDTQYF
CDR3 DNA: TGCAGCGTTGACCTACAGAACGGAGATACGCAGTATTTT

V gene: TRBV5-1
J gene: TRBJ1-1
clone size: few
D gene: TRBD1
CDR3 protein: CASSSGQGNTEAFF
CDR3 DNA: TGCGCCAGCAGCTCCGGACAGGGGAACACTGAAGCTTTCTTT

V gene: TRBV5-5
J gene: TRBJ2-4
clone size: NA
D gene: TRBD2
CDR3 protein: CASSLGEGISLAKNIQYF
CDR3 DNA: TGTGCCAGCAGCTTGGGGGAGGGGATCTCTTTAGCCAAAAACATTCAGTACTTC

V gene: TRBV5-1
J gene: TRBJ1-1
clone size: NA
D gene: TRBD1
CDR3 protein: CASSLENRGGNTEAFF
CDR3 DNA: TGCGCCAGCAGCTTGGAAAACAGGGGTGGGAACACTGAAGCTTTCTTT

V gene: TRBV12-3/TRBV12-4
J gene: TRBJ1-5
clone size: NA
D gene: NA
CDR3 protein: CASSWTVNQPQHF
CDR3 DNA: TGTGCCAGCAGTTGGACAGTAAATCAGCCCCAGCATTTT

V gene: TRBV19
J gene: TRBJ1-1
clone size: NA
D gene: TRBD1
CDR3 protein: CASSLRWDRNTEAFF
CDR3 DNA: TGTGCCAGTAGTCTACGATGGGACAGAAACACTGAAGCTTTCTTT

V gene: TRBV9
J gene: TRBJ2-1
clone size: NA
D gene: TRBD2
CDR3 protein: CASSVGGLAGGNEQFF
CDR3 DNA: TGTGCCAGCAGCGTAGGAGGACTAGCGGGAGGAAATGAGCAGTTCTTC

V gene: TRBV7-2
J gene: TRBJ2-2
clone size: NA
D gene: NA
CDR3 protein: CASSRVPAPNTGELFF
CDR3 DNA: TGTGCCAGCAGCAGAGTTCCAGCGCCGAACACCGGGGAGCTGTTTTTT

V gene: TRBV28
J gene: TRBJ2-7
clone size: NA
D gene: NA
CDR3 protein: CASSLPLLATSSYEQYF
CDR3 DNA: TGTGCCAGCAGTTTACCCCTCCTAGCAACGAGCTCCTACGAGCAGTACTTC